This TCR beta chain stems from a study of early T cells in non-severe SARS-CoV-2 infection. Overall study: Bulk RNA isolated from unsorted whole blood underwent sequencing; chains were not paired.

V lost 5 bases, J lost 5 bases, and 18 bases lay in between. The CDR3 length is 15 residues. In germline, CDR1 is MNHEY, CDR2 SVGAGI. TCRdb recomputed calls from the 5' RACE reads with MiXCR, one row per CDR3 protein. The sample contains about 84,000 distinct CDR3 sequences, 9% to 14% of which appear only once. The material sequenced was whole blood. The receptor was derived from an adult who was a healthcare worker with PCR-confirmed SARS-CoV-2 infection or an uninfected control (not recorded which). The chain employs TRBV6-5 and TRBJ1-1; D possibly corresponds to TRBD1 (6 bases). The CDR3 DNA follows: TGTGCCAGCAGTGCCACAGGGCGGATAGAGACTGAAGCTTTCTTT. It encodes CASSATGRIETEAFF.